The next 30 T cell receptor beta chains were all read from a single sample in a study of OX40 agonist ivuxolimab in advanced cancers. Sequencing was performed with immunoSEQ multiplex PCR; in TCRdb, only in-frame clones are kept and a portion is missing. Of tens of thousands of clones in the sample, 80% to 85% were seen once. The source was CD4+ or CD8+ T cells sorted from blood, collected in a trial of the OX40 agonist ivuxolimab. The receptor source for this set is an adult with an advanced solid tumor such as melanoma, head and neck, liver or kidney cancer.

The CDR3 bases are TGTGCCAGCAGCTTAGGAGTAGCGGCCTACAATGAGCAGTTCTTC. Translating it yields CASSLGVAAYNEQFF. This chain uses TRBV7-3 with TRBJ2-1; weak D call: TRBD2 (6 bases). Per germline, CDR1 SGHTA and CDR2 FQGTGA. This CDR3 is 15 amino acids long. Trimming took 2 bases from V and 2 from J, leaving 10 bases between them.

This clone was seen only a few times. The chain has TRBV7-9 and TRBJ1-5; D unresolved. CDR3 length equals 12 residues. Trimming took off 3 bases at V and 3 bases at J, with 3 bases between the two ends. Looked up from germline, CDR1 is SEHNR and CDR2 is FQNEAQ (reference sequence). Written as DNA, the CDR3 is TGTGCCAGCAGCTTTTTCAATCAGCCCCAGCATTTT. Protein product: CASSFFNQPQHF. The entire variable domain, with the rest obtained from reference TRBV7-9 and TRBJ1-5, is as follows: DTGVSQNPRHKITKRGQNVTFRCDPISEHNRLYWYRQTLGQGPEFLTYFQNEAQLEKSRLLSDRFSAERPKGSFSTLEIQRTEQGDSAMYLCASSFFNQPQHFGDGTRLSIL.

CDR3 nucleotide sequence: TGCGCCAGCAGCCAGAAACAGGGTATCTCCTACGAGCAGTACTTC. The encoded protein is CASSQKQGISYEQYF. This chain uses TRBV4-1 with TRBJ2-5; weak D call: TRBD1 (6 bases). The J call may be mistaken, given a closer DNA end match to TRBJ2-7. Germline CDR1 is MGHRA and CDR2 is YSYEKL. This CDR3 region has 15 residues.

This chain joins TRBV28 and TRBJ2-3, with D perhaps matching TRBD2 (5 bases). Trimming removed 5 bases at V and 0 bases at J, with 12 bases between. This CDR3 is built from 15 residues. CDR1 and CDR2 from the germline V gene are MDHEN and SYDVKM. The CDR3 sequence is CASSGSWTSTDTQYF. The CDR3 nucleotides read TGTGCCAGCAGTGGTTCATGGACTAGCACAGATACGCAGTATTTT.

This clone was detected only a few times. The chain carries TRBV7-8 and TRBJ1-3; weak D call: TRBD1 (5 bases). This CDR3 spans 14 amino acids. Per the germline V gene, CDR1 is SGHVS and CDR2 is FQNEAQ. Trimming removed 5 bases at V and 3 bases at J, with 11 bases between. The CDR3 DNA reads TGTGCCAGCAGCGCTGGGACTTTTGGAAACACCATATATTTT. This sequence encodes CASSAGTFGNTIYF.

The chain couples TRBV28 to TRBJ2-1; D is perhaps TRBD1 (5 bases). The CDR3 spans 15 residues. V gave up 3 bases and J gave up 1 base, with 10 bases separating them. Germline CDR1 is MDHEN and CDR2 is SYDVKM. The CDR3 bases are TGTGCCAGCAGTTTCCGACAGAAATCCTACAATGAGCAGTTCTTC. It yields the protein CASSFRQKSYNEQFF.

V is TRBV28 and J is TRBJ1-1; a weak D match, TRBD1 (6 bases). The CDR3 has 14 amino acids. Trimming shortened V by 4 bases and J by 8 bases, and 17 bases separated the two germline ends. Germline V CDR1 and CDR2: MDHEN, SYDVKM. In nucleotides, the CDR3 is TGTGCCAGCAGTTCAATTTGGGACACGGGGGAAGCTTTCTTT. It encodes CASSSIWDTGEAFF.

This clone was seen just once. This chain uses TRBV27 with TRBJ2-3; D is undetermined. Germline V gene lookup returns CDR1 MNHEY and CDR2 SMNVEV (reference sequence). V gave up 1 base and J gave up 1 base, with 6 bases separating them. The CDR3 sequence is 14 residues long. The CDR3: CASSLLARTDTQYF. The CDR3 DNA reads as TGTGCCAGCAGTTTATTGGCGCGCACAGATACGCAGTATTTT.

The V call is TRBV4-1, the J call TRBJ2-1; a possible D gene is TRBD2 (5 bases). The CDR3 is 15 amino acids. Trimming removed 1 base at V and 0 bases at J, with 7 bases between. CDR1 is MGHRA and CDR2 is YSYEKL in the germline V gene. CDR3 in DNA: TGCGCCAGCAGCCAAGTTCTAGCCTCCTACAATGAGCAGTTCTTC. This sequence encodes CASSQVLASYNEQFF.

The rearrangement joins TRBV7-6 to TRBJ2-7; D could derive from TRBD1 or TRBD2 (6 bases each). The CDR3 covers 16 residues. Per the germline V gene, CDR1 is SGHVS and CDR2 is FNYEAQ. Trimming took 5 bases from V and 5 from J, leaving 22 bases between them. CDR3 residues: CASSPRVTGARNEQYF. CDR3 in DNA: TGTGCCAGCAGCCCTCGCGTGACGGGGGCTCGGAACGAGCAGTACTTC.

The chain combines TRBV4-2 with TRBJ2-5, with TRBD1 as a possible D gene (6 bases). Germline CDR1 LGHNA, CDR2 YNFKEQ. The CDR3 sequence is 15 residues long. Trimming pared 1 base from V and 2 bases from J, leaving 11 bases between. The CDR3 sequence is CASSQGIGTQETQYF. The CDR3 DNA follows: TGTGCCAGCAGCCAAGGGATTGGGACACAAGAGACCCAGTACTTC.

This chain links TRBV30 with TRBJ2-1; the D is unclear. The ends were cut back, 4 bases at V and 8 bases at J, with 9 bases in the middle. The V gene's germline CDR1 is GTSNPN and CDR2 SVGIG (reference sequence). This CDR3 region has 11 residues. The chain's CDR3 is CAWMSLHEQFF. The CDR3 DNA sequence: TGTGCCTGGATGAGTCTCCATGAGCAGTTCTTC.

The rearrangement joins TRBV28 to TRBJ1-1; tentatively, D is TRBD1 (5 bases). Germline V gene lookup returns CDR1 MDHEN and CDR2 SYDVKM. The CDR3 spans 14 residues. Trimming took 6 bases from V and 4 from J, leaving 15 bases between them. The CDR3 sequence is CASSPNWGGTEAFF. Here the CDR3 DNA reads TGTGCCAGCAGCCCTAATTGGGGCGGCACTGAAGCTTTCTTT.

This clone is categorized as medium-sized. The chain joins TRBV29-1 to TRBJ1-2; D remains ambiguous. CDR3 length: 12 amino acids. Germline V gene lookup returns CDR1 SQVTM and CDR2 ANQGSEA. Deletions cut 6 bases from V and 4 bases from J, with 12 bases between. The CDR3 loop reads CSVPDGSYGYTF. The CDR3 DNA follows: TGCAGCGTCCCCGACGGTTCCTATGGCTACACCTTC.

The chain has TRBV27 and TRBJ2-7, with 11 nucleotides matching TRBD2. Germline CDR1 reads MNHEY; CDR2 reads SMNVEV (reference sequence). The CDR3 loop spans 14 amino acids. The V gene end was trimmed by 3 bases and the J gene end by 5 bases; junction bases not matched to a gene: 3. As DNA, the CDR3 is TGTGCCAGCAGTTTTAGCGGGAGGGTCGACGAGCAGTACTTC. Translated, it gives CASSFSGRVDEQYF.

CDR3 nucleotides: TGTGCCAGCAGTTCGACTAGCGGGAGGGACGAGCAGTACTTC. Translating it yields CASSSTSGRDEQYF. This chain connects TRBV28 to TRBJ2-7, with 14 bases that match TRBD2. Germline trimming cut 4 bases from V and 5 bases from J; bases unmatched to any gene: 1. CDR1 and CDR2 from the germline V gene are MDHEN and SYDVKM. The CDR3 is 14 amino acids. The full variable domain, its missing parts supplied by reference TRBV28 and TRBJ2-7, is DVKVTQSSRYLVKRTGEKVFLECVQDMDHENMFWYRQDPGLGLRLIYFSYDVKMKEKGDIPEGYSVSREKKERFSLILESASTNQTSMYLCASSSTSGRDEQYFGPGTRLTVT.

The chain recombines TRBV18 with TRBJ1-1, with 8 bases lining up with TRBD1. The CDR3 extends over 15 amino acids. In germline, CDR1 is KGHSH, CDR2 LQKENI. V gave up 5 bases and J gave up 1 base; unmatched junction bases: 6. CDR3 amino acids: CASSTTGAGNTEAFF. CDR3 bases: TGTGCCAGCTCAACGACAGGGGCCGGGAACACTGAAGCTTTCTTT. Full variable domain (rest looked up from reference TRBV18 and TRBJ1-1): NAGVMQNPRHLVRRRGQEARLRCSPMKGHSHVYWYRQLPEEGLKFMVYLQKENIIDESGMPKERFSAEFPKEGPSILRIQQVVRGDSAAYFCASSTTGAGNTEAFFGQGTRLTVV.

The genes are TRBV29-1 and TRBJ2-7; D is uncertain. The CDR3 extends over 12 amino acids. Germline CDR1 and CDR2: SQVTM and ANQGSEA. Trimming shortened V by 4 bases and J by 2 bases, and 9 bases separated the two germline ends. The CDR3 protein is CSVGYPAYEQYF. DNA of the CDR3: TGCAGCGTTGGATACCCAGCCTACGAGCAGTACTTC.

This clone occurred a few times. The J gene is TRBJ1-1, the V gene TRBV4-3, with TRBD1 identical over 7 bases. This CDR3 contains 13 residues. After removal of 1 base from V and 6 bases from J, the junction contained 2 bases not matched to a gene. Germline CDR1 and CDR2: LGHNA and YSLEER. The CDR3 DNA reads as TGCGCCAGCAGCCAAGCTCAGGGGGCTGAAGCTTTCTTT. Encoded protein: CASSQAQGAEAFF.

The V gene is TRBV6-5, the J gene TRBJ1-5; D gene unclear. The CDR3 totals 14 residues. Germline V lookup: CDR1 MNHEY, CDR2 SVGAGI. Deletions cut 0 bases from V and 5 bases from J, with 8 bases between. This chain's CDR3 is CASSYSRGYQPQHF. CDR3 coding DNA: TGTGCCAGCAGTTACTCGCGGGGTTATCAGCCCCAGCATTTT.

V is TRBV9 and J is TRBJ2-3, with D possibly matching TRBD2 (6 bases). Germline CDR1 and CDR2: SGDLS and YYNGEE. There are 14 residues in the CDR3. Deletions cut 3 bases from V and 0 bases from J, with 8 bases between. CDR3 in DNA: TGTGCCAGCAGCGCCGGGACTAGCACAGATACGCAGTATTTT. This codes for CASSAGTSTDTQYF.

CDR3 coding DNA: TGTGCCAGCAGTTCCACTGGGGGCGAGCAGTACTTC. Protein: CASSSTGGEQYF. V usage is TRBV9 and J usage is TRBJ2-7, with D perhaps TRBD1 or TRBD2 (5 bases each). V was trimmed by 5 bases and J by 6 bases, leaving 12 bases between them. This CDR3 is 12 amino acids long. Germline V CDR1 and CDR2: SGDLS, YYNGEE.

This clone was seen just once. The chain couples TRBV9 to TRBJ2-2; D is uncertain. Trimming left V 5 bases short and J 3 bases short, with 11 bases between. The CDR3 contains 14 residues. CDR1 SGDLS and CDR2 YYNGEE come from the germline V gene. The CDR3 coding sequence is TGTGCCAGCAGGGGTATCTCGGACACCGGGGAGCTGTTTTTT. This translates into CASRGISDTGELFF.

This chain joins TRBV7-3 and TRBJ2-1; possible D gene TRBD2, 6 bases. V lost 2 bases, J lost 0 bases, and 8 bases lay in between. CDR1 SGHTA and CDR2 FQGTGA come from the germline V gene. The length of the CDR3 is 15 residues. CDR3 in amino acids: CASSLDGSSYNEQFF. DNA for the CDR3: TGTGCCAGCAGCTTAGACGGGAGCTCCTACAATGAGCAGTTCTTC.

V is TRBV4-1 and J is TRBJ1-1, with D tentatively TRBD1 (5 bases). The CDR3 has 14 residues. The V gene's germline CDR1 is MGHRA and CDR2 YSYEKL. The V end lost 7 bases, the J end lost 1 base, and 13 bases lay between the germline ends. In DNA form, the CDR3 reads TGCGCCAGCACGGAGAATCAGGGGAACACTGAAGCTTTCTTT. Residues: CASTENQGNTEAFF.

The sample holds many counts of this clone. The J gene is TRBJ2-3, the V gene TRBV19, with a weak D call TRBD2 (6 bases). Germline V gene lookup returns CDR1 LNHDA and CDR2 SQIVND (reference sequence). The CDR3 covers 14 residues. V was shortened by 6 bases and J by 3 bases, with 13 bases between the two germline ends. In nucleotides, the CDR3 is TGTGCCAGTAGCCTAGGGCGGGAAACAGATACGCAGTATTTT. Protein: CASSLGRETDTQYF.

This clone has just a few counts. The chain is built from TRBV5-1 and TRBJ2-5, with TRBD2 identical over 10 bases. This CDR3 has 15 residues. V shed 2 bases and J 5 bases; nucleotides not matched to a gene: 6. Germline-derived CDR1 and CDR2 are SGHRS and YFSETQ. CDR3 coding DNA: TGCGCCAGCAGCTTTTTAGCGGGAGGCCGGGAGACCCAGTACTTC. Residues: CASSFLAGGRETQYF.

The chain uses TRBV25-1 and TRBJ2-3, with TRBD1 identical over 9 bases. Germline values: CDR1 MGHDK, CDR2 SYGVNS. Losses at the gene ends were 11 bases for V and 5 bases for J; bases not matched to a gene: 8. The CDR3 sequence is 13 residues long. The CDR3 here is CASWGQGLDTQYF. For the CDR3, the DNA is TGTGCCTCCTGGGGACAGGGACTAGATACGCAGTATTTT.

This sequence joins TRBV2 and TRBJ1-1, with 10 nucleotides matching TRBD1. This CDR3 has 13 amino acids. The V gene's germline CDR1 is SNHLY and CDR2 FYNNEI. V was pared by 5 bases and J by 9 bases, with 6 bases of the junction left unmatched. Written as DNA, the CDR3 is TGTGCCAGCAGTTCTAGGACAGGGGGGAAAGCTTTCTTT. This codes for CASSSRTGGKAFF.

This chain links TRBV9 with TRBJ2-2; 8 bases map to TRBD2. Germline V gene lookup returns CDR1 SGDLS and CDR2 YYNGEE. CDR3 length equals 16 residues. V was pared by 0 bases and J by 5 bases, with 6 bases of the junction left unmatched. Here the CDR3 reads CASSVGGIAGTGELFF. The CDR3 DNA follows: TGTGCCAGCAGCGTAGGTGGGATAGCGGGGACCGGGGAGCTGTTTTTT. Full variable domain (missing parts from reference TRBV9 and TRBJ2-2): DSGVTQTPKHLITATGQRVTLRCSPRSGDLSVYWYQQSLDQGLQFLIQYYNGEERAKGNILERFSAQQFPDLHSELNLSSLELGDSALYFCASSVGGIAGTGELFFGEGSRLTVL.